The clone carrying this T cell receptor beta chain came up once. The data belong to a study of blood T cell repertoires in COVID-19. Authors' methods: Reference gene primer amplification gave estimated nucleated cell counts. This table comes from immunoSEQ multiplex PCR, and its TCRdb copy is limited to in-frame clones, with some not included. Clone size and V and J calls were adopted from that table, with D and trimming inferred from the DNA. The sample has around 150,000 clones; roughly 85% are singletons. Germline V gene lookup returns CDR1 SQVTM and CDR2 ANQGSEA. The V and J ends lost 6 bases and 0 bases respectively, with 13 bases between them. The CDR3 runs to 14 residues.

This chain connects TRBV29-1 to TRBJ2-3; possible D gene TRBD2, 6 bases. Material for sequencing was peripheral blood. The TCR sequence derives from a man aged 35 to 55 with acute or convalescent COVID-19. The CDR3 sequence: CSVPGGISTDTQYF. The CDR3 DNA follows: TGCAGCGTCCCTGGGGGGATAAGCACAGATACGCAGTATTTT.